Following are 13 T cell receptor beta chains from one sample sequenced in a study of Ad26.COV2.S vaccination and SARS-CoV-2 variants. Specified treatment: roughly 20 received Ad26.COV2.S at low or high dose, single or two shots; about 5 received placebo; per-sample allocation not given. Following the first vaccine or placebo injection, samples were taken on day 63. Sequencing was performed with immunoSEQ multiplex PCR; in TCRdb, only in-frame clones are kept and a portion is missing. This table has 410,000 or so clones, 75% to 95% appearing once. The material was peripheral blood, obtained in a trial of Ad26.COV2.S vaccine versus placebo. The receptors stem from a person between 18 and 65 years old who received the Ad26.COV2.S COVID-19 vaccine or a placebo.

As regards this clone: Distinct nucleotide sequences in the sample also encode this CDR3. The chain joins TRBV9 to TRBJ2-1; TRBD2 matches 7 bases. The length of the CDR3 is 15 residues. From germline, CDR1 is SGDLS and CDR2 YYNGEE. The J segment lost 3 bases and the V segment lost 1 base, leaving 4 bases of the junction unmatched. CDR3 in DNA: TGTGCCAGCAGCGTAACGGGACTAAGCTACAATGAGCAGTTCTTC. It yields the protein CASSVTGLSYNEQFF.

The chain recombines TRBV15 with TRBJ1-2, with D hard to call. This CDR3 has 15 amino acids. From germline, CDR1 is LNHNV and CDR2 YYDKDF (reference sequence). Trimming took off 0 bases at V and 8 bases at J, with 16 bases between the two ends. The CDR3 DNA follows: TGTGCCACCAGCAGAGATCTAGGGCCCTCCCAGGGCTACACCTTC. This gives the protein CATSRDLGPSQGYTF.

In its sample, this clone was seen once. The J gene is TRBJ2-7, the V gene TRBV5-1; no firm D call. In germline, CDR1 is SGHRS, CDR2 YFSETQ. V was clipped by 2 bases and J by 4 bases, with 13 bases between them. This CDR3 has 14 amino acids. The CDR3 region is CASSFLLVGYEQYF. The CDR3 DNA is TGCGCCAGCAGCTTTTTGCTGGTTGGGTACGAGCAGTACTTC.

The chain joins TRBV4-3 to TRBJ1-5; D uncertain. This CDR3 region has 16 residues. V was trimmed by 2 bases and J by 1 base, leaving 12 bases between them. The germline gives CDR1 LGHNA, CDR2 YSLEER. The CDR3 reads CASSQWLADSNQPQHF. As DNA, the CDR3 is TGCGCCAGCAGCCAATGGTTGGCAGACAGCAATCAGCCCCAGCATTTT.

The chain combines TRBV19 with TRBJ2-5; TRBD1 matches 7 bases. Losses at the gene ends were 4 bases for V and 2 bases for J; bases not matched to a gene: 4. CDR3 length: 14 residues. Germline V CDR1 and CDR2: LNHDA, SQIVND (reference sequence). CDR3 amino acids: CASSRGQMQETQYF. The CDR3 coding sequence is TGTGCCAGTAGTAGGGGACAGATGCAAGAGACCCAGTACTTC.

This chain links TRBV6-1 with TRBJ1-1; the match to TRBD1 covers 7 bases. The V gene's germline CDR1 is MNHNS and CDR2 SASEGT. The CDR3 sequence is 15 residues long. J lost 1 base, V lost 7 bases, and 9 bases had no gene match. The CDR3 loop reads CASIPTGPPNTEAFF. The CDR3 DNA reads as TGTGCCAGCATCCCGACAGGGCCGCCGAACACTGAAGCTTTCTTT.

The CDR3 is CASSFTRVQETQYF. CDR3 coding DNA: TGTGCCAGCAGCTTCACTAGGGTCCAAGAGACCCAGTACTTC. V and J are TRBV7-8 and TRBJ2-5, with D possibly matching TRBD2 (5 bases). The CDR3 loop spans 14 amino acids. Germline values: CDR1 SGHVS, CDR2 FQNEAQ. V was clipped by 3 bases and J by 1 base, with 9 bases between them.

This chain links TRBV7-2 with TRBJ1-3, with D unclear. The germline gives CDR1 SGHTA, CDR2 FQGNSA. With 1 base removed from V and 0 bases from J, the gap between germline ends came to 10 bases. CDR3 length equals 16 residues. The CDR3 region is CASSLDAALSGNTIYF. Here the CDR3 DNA reads TGTGCCAGCAGCTTAGATGCAGCACTCTCTGGAAACACCATATATTTT.

V and J are TRBV6-2 or TRBV6-3 and TRBJ2-7; D not resolved. V lost 2 bases and J 3 bases, leaving 8 bases between the germline ends. This CDR3 has 13 residues. Per the germline V gene, CDR1 is MNHEY and CDR2 is SVGEGT. This chain's CDR3 is CASSYGWDYEQYF. The DNA for the CDR3 is TGTGCCAGCAGTTACGGGTGGGACTACGAGCAGTACTTC.

The chain combines TRBV6-1 with TRBJ1-5; no definite D call. From germline, CDR1 is MNHNS and CDR2 SASEGT. The ends were cut back, 1 base at V and 12 bases at J, with 16 bases in the middle. This CDR3 has 14 amino acids. CDR3 DNA sequence: TGTGCCAGCAGTGAAGAATCAAGGCACCGAGACCAGCATTTT. It specifies CASSEESRHRDQHF.

Remarks on this clone: The same CDR3 arises from other DNA sequences in this sample as well. The chain combines TRBV11-2 with TRBJ2-7, with D possibly being TRBD1 (7 bases). The CDR3 is 13 amino acids. Germline assignment: CDR1 SGHAT and CDR2 FQNNGV. Trimming shortened V by 3 bases and J by 5 bases, and 11 bases separated the two germline ends. The CDR3 loop reads CASSFGGGDEQYF. The CDR3 DNA follows: TGTGCCAGCAGCTTTGGAGGGGGCGACGAGCAGTACTTC. Combining the CDR3 with reference TRBV11-2 and TRBJ2-7 gives the whole variable domain EAGVAQSPRYKIIEKRQSVAFWCNPISGHATLYWYQQILGQGPKLLIQFQNNGVVDDSQLPKDRFSAERLKGVDSTLKIQPAKLEDSAVYLCASSFGGGDEQYFGPGTRLTVT.

This sequence joins TRBV25-1 and TRBJ2-3, with TRBD1 matching 9 bases. After removal of 7 bases from V and 2 bases from J, the junction contained 4 bases not matched to a gene. Per the germline V gene, CDR1 is MGHDK and CDR2 is SYGVNS. The CDR3 contains 14 residues. The CDR3 spells CASTRQGVTDTQYF. The CDR3 nucleotides are TGTGCCAGCACCCGACAGGGGGTCACAGATACGCAGTATTTT.

Note on this clone: One base away lies a much larger clone, so this may be a sequencing read error. The chain links TRBV3-1 (or the pseudogene TRBV3-2) to TRBJ1-2, with TRBD1 identical over 7 bases. V shed 2 bases and J 2 bases; nucleotides not matched to a gene: 2. The CDR3 spans 14 residues. Germline V lookup: CDR1 LGHDT, CDR2 YNNKEL (reference sequence). The CDR3 sequence is CASSQRDRNYGYTF. As DNA, the CDR3 is TGTGCCAGCAGCCAACGGGACAGAAACTATGGCTACACCTTC.